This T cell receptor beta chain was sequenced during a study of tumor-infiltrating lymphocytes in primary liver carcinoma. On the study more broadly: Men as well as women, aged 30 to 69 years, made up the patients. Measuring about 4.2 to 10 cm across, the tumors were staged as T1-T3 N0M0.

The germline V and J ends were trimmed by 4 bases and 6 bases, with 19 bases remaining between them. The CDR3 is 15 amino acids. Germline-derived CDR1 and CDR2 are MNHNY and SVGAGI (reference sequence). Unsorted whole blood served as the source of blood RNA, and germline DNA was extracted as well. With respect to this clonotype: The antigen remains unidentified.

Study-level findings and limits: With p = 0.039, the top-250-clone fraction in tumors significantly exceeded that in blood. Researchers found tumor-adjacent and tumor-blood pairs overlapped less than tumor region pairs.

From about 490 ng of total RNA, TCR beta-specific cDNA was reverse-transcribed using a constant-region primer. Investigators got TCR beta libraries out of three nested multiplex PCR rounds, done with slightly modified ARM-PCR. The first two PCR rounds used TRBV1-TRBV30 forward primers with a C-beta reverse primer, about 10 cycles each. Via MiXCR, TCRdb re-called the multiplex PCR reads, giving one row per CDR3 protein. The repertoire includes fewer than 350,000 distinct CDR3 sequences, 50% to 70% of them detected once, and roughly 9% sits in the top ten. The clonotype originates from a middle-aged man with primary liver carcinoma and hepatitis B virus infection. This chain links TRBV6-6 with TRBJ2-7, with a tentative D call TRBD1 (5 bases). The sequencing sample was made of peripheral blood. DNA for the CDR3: TGTGCCAGCAGTTCGGATGGGGCTTCGGCCGGCGAGCAGTACTTC. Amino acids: CASSSDGASAGEQYF.